This T cell receptor beta chain was documented in a study of blood T cell repertoires in COVID-19. As for the study in general: Some COVID-19 samples were acute and others convalescent; all came from the United States, Italy and Spain. T cells, B-cell-depleted T cells, or PBMCs provided the cDNA or gDNA that served as material.

This CDR3 spans 15 amino acids. Germline CDR1 and CDR2: MNHEY and SVGAGI. With 6 bases removed from V and 0 bases from J, the gap between germline ends came to 12 bases. In the original analysis: It was from reference gene primer amplification that nucleated cell counts were estimated. Libraries were prepared by immunoSEQ multiplex PCR; TCRdb keeps only in-frame clonotypes and omits some of them. That table supplies the V and J calls and clone size; D and trimming were determined from the DNA. The table shows around 250,000 clones, with roughly 89% occurring only once. The specimen sequenced was peripheral blood. The V call is TRBV6-5, the J call TRBJ1-3; the D gene is possibly TRBD1 (5 bases). The clonotype was recovered from a woman between 40 and 50 years old who had recovered from COVID-19. CDR3 DNA: TGTGCCAGCAGGAGCCGAGACAGCTCTGGAAACACCATATATTTT. Protein: CASRSRDSSGNTIYF.